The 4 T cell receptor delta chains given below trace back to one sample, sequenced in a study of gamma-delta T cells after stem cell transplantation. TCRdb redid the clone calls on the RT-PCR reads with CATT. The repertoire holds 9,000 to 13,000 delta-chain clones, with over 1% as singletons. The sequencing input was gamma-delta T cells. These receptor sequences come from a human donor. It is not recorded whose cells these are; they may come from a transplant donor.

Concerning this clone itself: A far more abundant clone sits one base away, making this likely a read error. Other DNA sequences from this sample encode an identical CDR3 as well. The CDR3 here is CACDRLLGDKRTDKLIF. In DNA, the CDR3 is TGTGCCTGTGACCGCCTACTGGGGGATAAAAGGACTGATAAACTCATCTTT. The V and J genes are TRDV2 and TRDJ1, with TRDD3 identical over 11 bases. The ends lost 3 bases at V and 5 bases at J; junction bases unmatched: 13. The CDR3 length is 17 residues. Germline V gives CDR1 GEAIGNYY, CDR2 EKD.

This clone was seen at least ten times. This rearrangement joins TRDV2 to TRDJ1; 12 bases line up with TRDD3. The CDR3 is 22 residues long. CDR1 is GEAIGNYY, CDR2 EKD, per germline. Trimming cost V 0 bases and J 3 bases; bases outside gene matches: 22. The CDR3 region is CACDTLPVLGDTKNPYADKLIF. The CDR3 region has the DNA TGTGCCTGTGACACCCTCCCCGTACTGGGGGATACAAAGAACCCTTACGCCGATAAACTCATCTTT.

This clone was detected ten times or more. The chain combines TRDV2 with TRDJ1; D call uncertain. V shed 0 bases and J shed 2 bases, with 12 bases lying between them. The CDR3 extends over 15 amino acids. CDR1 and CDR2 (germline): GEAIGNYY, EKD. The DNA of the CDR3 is TGTGCCTGTGACACCCTAGGAGGGGCAACCGATAAACTCATCTTT. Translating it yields CACDTLGGATDKLIF.

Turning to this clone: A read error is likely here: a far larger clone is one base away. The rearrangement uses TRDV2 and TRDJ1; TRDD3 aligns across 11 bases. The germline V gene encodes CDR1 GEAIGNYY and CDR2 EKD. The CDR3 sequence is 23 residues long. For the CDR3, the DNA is TGTGCCCGTGACATCATTGGGTCCGGAGGACTGGGGGATAATGTCCCGTACACCGATAAACTCATCTTT. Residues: CARDIIGSGGLGDNVPYTDKLIF.